These 29 T cell receptor beta chains were all obtained from the same sample, sequenced in a study of shared clonotypes between healthy human individuals (dated by TCRdb to the early 2020s). CD8 naive samples were CD45RO-negative cells positively selected for CCR7, giving a CD45RA+CCR7+ population that excluded TemRA cells. The library was made by the immunoSEQ multiplex PCR assay. The source is immuneACCESS, and TCRdb retained only in-frame sequences with V and J called. Part of the clones is not carried over; for the studies checked, unresolved V genes explain less than half of this, and the remainder is unexplained. Present in this sample are over 2 million clones, about 95% of which were seen just once. Together, the top ten hold 0.9% to 1.4% of the sample. Sequences were obtained from naive CD8+ T cells sorted from blood. This specimen's cell subset or site label, per the study, means: CD45RA+CCR7+. The source of these receptors is a man younger than 30 in good health.

This sequence joins TRBV28 and TRBJ2-3; perhaps TRBD2 as D (6 bases). The CDR3 loop spans 15 amino acids. Per the germline V gene, CDR1 is MDHEN and CDR2 is SYDVKM. Trimming removed 3 bases at V and 2 bases at J, with 12 bases between. The CDR3 sequence is CASSFFGEVTDTQYF. The CDR3 nucleotides read TGTGCCAGCAGTTTTTTCGGGGAGGTCACAGATACGCAGTATTTT. The variable domain in full, completed from reference TRBV28 and TRBJ2-3, reads DVKVTQSSRYLVKRTGEKVFLECVQDMDHENMFWYRQDPGLGLRLIYFSYDVKMKEKGDIPEGYSVSREKKERFSLILESASTNQTSMYLCASSFFGEVTDTQYFGPGTRLTVL.

The chain carries TRBV4-3 and TRBJ2-4, with TRBD2 matching 10 bases. The CDR3 contains 16 residues. J gave up 0 bases and V 3 bases, and 2 bases lay outside the gene matches. Per germline, CDR1 LGHNA and CDR2 YSLEER. The CDR3 reads CASSHVAGGAKNIQYF. In DNA, the CDR3 is TGCGCCAGCAGCCATGTAGCGGGAGGAGCCAAAAACATTCAGTACTTC.

This clone came up once. The genes are TRBV27 and TRBJ2-6; 7 nucleotides align to TRBD1. The germline V gene encodes CDR1 MNHEY and CDR2 SMNVEV (reference sequence). CDR3 length: 16 amino acids. J lost 3 bases, V lost 9 bases, and 11 bases had no gene match. The CDR3 protein is CASKQGTYGGANVLTF. The CDR3 DNA follows: TGTGCCAGTAAACAGGGGACCTATGGTGGGGCCAACGTCCTGACTTTC.

This clone came up once. V is TRBV9 and J is TRBJ1-3; D perhaps matches TRBD1 (6 bases). Trimming removed 1 base from V and 0 bases from J, with 8 bases in between. The CDR3 is made up of 15 amino acids. CDR1 and CDR2 (germline): SGDLS, YYNGEE. The CDR3 sequence: CASSVRGGSGNTIYF. The CDR3 nucleotides are TGTGCCAGCAGCGTAAGGGGGGGCTCTGGAAACACCATATATTTT. Drawing the rest from reference TRBV9 and TRBJ1-3, the complete variable domain is DSGVTQTPKHLITATGQRVTLRCSPRSGDLSVYWYQQSLDQGLQFLIQYYNGEERAKGNILERFSAQQFPDLHSELNLSSLELGDSALYFCASSVRGGSGNTIYFGEGSWLTVV.

The J gene is TRBJ2-2, the V gene TRBV27; no clear D. Germline loops: CDR1 MNHEY, CDR2 SMNVEV (reference sequence). The CDR3 has 14 residues. V dropped 7 bases and J dropped 0 bases, with 9 bases sitting between them. For the CDR3, the DNA is TGTGCCAGCACCCAGGATACGAACACCGGGGAGCTGTTTTTT. This encodes CASTQDTNTGELFF.

This chain uses TRBV2 with TRBJ1-2, with TRBD1 as a possible D gene (5 bases). CDR3 length: 13 amino acids. V shed 6 bases and J shed 4 bases, with 12 bases lying between them. The germline gives CDR1 SNHLY, CDR2 FYNNEI. CDR3 sequence (DNA): TGTGCCAGCAGCCCTTGGCAGGGCTATGGCTACACCTTC. Protein sequence: CASSPWQGYGYTF.

The J gene is TRBJ2-1, the V gene TRBV5-1; 8 positions agree with TRBD2. The CDR3 has 15 amino acids. V gave up 4 bases and J gave up 4 bases; unmatched junction bases: 7. Germline loops: CDR1 SGHRS, CDR2 YFSETQ. CDR3 nucleotides: TGCGCCAGCAGCCCGACAGCGGGGGTATACAATGAGCAGTTCTTC. Its protein is CASSPTAGVYNEQFF.

V is TRBV6-1 and J is TRBJ2-3; TRBD1 matches at 9 bases. This CDR3 contains 15 residues. V shed 4 bases, J shed 3 bases, and the junction held 5 bases outside the gene matches. Germline values: CDR1 MNHNS, CDR2 SASEGT. CDR3 DNA: TGTGCCAGCAGTGCCGGGACAGGGTCTACAGATACGCAGTATTTT. Translation: CASSAGTGSTDTQYF.

The count of this clone is one. V and J are TRBV5-6 and TRBJ2-3, with 13 bases fitting TRBD2. Trimming took 4 bases from V and 0 from J; bases not matched to a gene: 8. CDR1 SGHDT and CDR2 YYEEEE come from the germline V gene. The CDR3 is made up of 18 amino acids. The CDR3 DNA is TGTGCCAGCAGCCCCGGACTAGCGGGGGCCCCTAGCACAGATACGCAGTATTTT. It codes for CASSPGLAGAPSTDTQYF.

This chain uses TRBV21-1 with TRBJ2-3; the DNA was not compared with TRBD2, the D call given in the table. TRBV21-1 corresponds to a pseudogene. The CDR3 is 16 residues long. CDR3 in DNA: TGTGCCAGCACAAAGCAAGCGAACAACCGCACAGATACGCAGTATTTT. Protein product: CASTKQANNRTDTQYF.

As regards this clone: Additional DNA sequences in this sample encode the identical CDR3. This chain connects TRBV27 to TRBJ2-2; unclear D gene. The CDR3 contains 12 residues. The V and J ends lost 3 bases and 3 bases respectively, with 2 bases between them. The V gene's germline CDR1 is MNHEY and CDR2 SMNVEV (reference sequence). As DNA, the CDR3 is TGTGCCAGCAGTTTCCACACCGGGGAGCTGTTTTTT. Encoded protein: CASSFHTGELFF.

This clone was detected only a few times. Other DNA variants within this sample encode the same CDR3. The rearrangement uses TRBV7-9 and TRBJ1-4, with TRBD1 identical over 8 bases. The germline CDR1 and CDR2 sequences are SEHNR and FQNEAQ (reference sequence). V lost 3 bases and J lost 3; bases outside the gene matches: 3. The CDR3 is made up of 15 amino acids. DNA for the CDR3: TGTGCCAGCAGCTTGGGGACAGGATCTAATGAAAAACTGTTTTTT. It encodes CASSLGTGSNEKLFF.

This chain links TRBV4-1 with TRBJ2-3; 12 nucleotides match TRBD1. Trimming took 0 bases from V and 2 from J; bases not matched to a gene: 3. Germline CDR1 is MGHRA and CDR2 is YSYEKL. The CDR3 is 17 amino acids. In DNA form, the CDR3 reads TGCGCCAGCAGCCAAGAGGGGACAGGGGGCCCCACAGATACGCAGTATTTT. This encodes CASSQEGTGGPTDTQYF.

The J gene is TRBJ1-1, the V gene TRBV15; possible D gene TRBD1, 6 bases. CDR1 LNHNV and CDR2 YYDKDF come from the germline V gene (reference sequence). The CDR3 spans 14 residues. The V end lost 6 bases, the J end lost 2 bases, and 13 bases lay between the germline ends. CDR3 region: CATRKLDSNTEAFF. CDR3 nucleotides: TGTGCCACCAGAAAACTGGACAGTAACACTGAAGCTTTCTTT. Supplemented by reference TRBV15 and TRBJ1-1, the full variable domain reads DAMVIQNPRYQVTQFGKPVTLSCSQTLNHNVMYWYQQKSSQAPKLLFHYYDKDFNNEADTPDNFQSRRPNTSFCFLDIRSPGLGDTAMYLCATRKLDSNTEAFFGQGTRLTVV.

V is TRBV2 and J is TRBJ2-7; 9 positions match TRBD2. CDR1 is SNHLY, CDR2 FYNNEI, per germline. The V segment lost 6 bases and the J segment 1 base; nucleotides outside the gene matches: 7. The CDR3 is 15 amino acids. CDR3 residues: CASRNIAGESYEQYF. For the CDR3, the DNA is TGTGCCAGCAGGAATATAGCGGGAGAGTCCTACGAGCAGTACTTC.

The table lists this clone with a count of one. The rearrangement uses TRBV2 and TRBJ1-1, with D perhaps TRBD1 (6 bases). V was clipped by 4 bases and J by 9 bases, with 18 bases between them. This CDR3 is 14 amino acids long. The germline CDR1 and CDR2 sequences are SNHLY and FYNNEI. CDR3 DNA: TGTGCCAGCAGTGGGTGGACAGATCCGCAAAAAGCTTTCTTT. This translates into CASSGWTDPQKAFF. The variable domain in full, completed from reference TRBV2 and TRBJ1-1, reads EPEVTQTPSHQVTQMGQEVILRCVPISNHLYFYWYRQILGQKVEFLVSFYNNEISEKSEIFDDQFSVERPDGSNFTLKIRSTKLEDSAMYFCASSGWTDPQKAFFGQGTRLTVV.

This clone was recorded once. The rearrangement uses TRBV19 and TRBJ1-1; D uncertain. V was cut by 3 bases and J by 1 base, with 6 bases left in between. Germline V gene data show CDR1 as LNHDA and CDR2 as SQIVND (reference sequence). The CDR3 contains 13 residues. Here the CDR3 reads CASSIWENTEAFF. DNA of the CDR3: TGTGCCAGTAGTATCTGGGAGAACACTGAAGCTTTCTTT. The variable domain in full, completed from reference TRBV19 and TRBJ1-1, reads DGGITQSPKYLFRKEGQNVTLSCEQNLNHDAMYWYRQDPGQGLRLIYYSQIVNDFQKGDIAEGYSVSREKKESFPLTVTSAQKNPTAFYLCASSIWENTEAFFGQGTRLTVV.

The rearrangement uses TRBV7-9 and TRBJ2-1, with D unclear. The CDR3 runs 12 residues. Trimming cost V 4 bases and J 9 bases, with 10 bases left between them. Germline V gives CDR1 SEHNR, CDR2 FQNEAQ (reference sequence). The CDR3 DNA follows: TGTGCCAGCAGCTCTACCGGTAGTGAGCAGTTCTTC. Its protein is CASSSTGSEQFF.

A single count supports this clone. The chain is built from TRBV5-1 and TRBJ2-7; 13 bases line up with TRBD2. Germline values: CDR1 SGHRS, CDR2 YFSETQ. V shed 2 bases, J shed 3 bases, and the junction held 5 bases outside the gene matches. The CDR3 is made up of 16 amino acids. The CDR3 nucleotides are TGCGCCAGCAGCTTTACTAGCGGGAGGGCCCTCTACGAGCAGTACTTC. Protein: CASSFTSGRALYEQYF.

The chain carries TRBV5-1 and TRBJ1-6, with TRBD1 matching over 7 bases. The CDR3 sequence is 14 residues long. The junction had 7 bases not matched to a gene; V was cut back by 0 bases and J by 13 bases. The V gene's germline CDR1 is SGHRS and CDR2 YFSETQ. The CDR3 protein is CASSLAGGGGPLHF. CDR3 bases: TGCGCCAGCAGCTTGGCAGGGGGAGGCGGTCCCCTCCACTTT.

The chain is built from TRBV9 and TRBJ1-2; TRBD1 agrees at 9 bases. The CDR3 spans 14 residues. Germline loops: CDR1 SGDLS, CDR2 YYNGEE. Losses at the gene ends were 4 bases for V and 7 bases for J; bases not matched to a gene: 8. In DNA form, the CDR3 reads TGTGCCAGCAGCCCGACAGGGGGAGTTGGTGGCTACACCTTC. Residues: CASSPTGGVGGYTF.

This chain joins TRBV9 and TRBJ1-6; weak D call: TRBD1 (5 bases). The V end lost 5 bases, the J end lost 1 base, and 19 bases lay between the germline ends. Germline V gene sequence: CDR1 SGDLS, CDR2 YYNGEE. The CDR3 runs 18 residues. Written as DNA, the CDR3 is TGTGCCAGCAGGGATGCCCACAGGTCGCGGTCCTATAATTCACCCCTCCACTTT. Its protein is CASRDAHRSRSYNSPLHF.

The chain couples TRBV4-1 to TRBJ2-7; TRBD1 aligns across 10 bases. V lost 0 bases and J lost 3; bases outside the gene matches: 5. CDR1 and CDR2 (germline): MGHRA, YSYEKL. This CDR3 contains 16 residues. This CDR3 reads CASSQEGQGVNYEQYF. The DNA of the CDR3 is TGCGCCAGCAGCCAAGAAGGACAGGGGGTGAACTACGAGCAGTACTTC.

CDR3 loop: CASSTDSYEQYF. The CDR3 DNA sequence: TGTGCCAGTAGTACGGACAGCTACGAGCAGTACTTC. This sequence joins TRBV19 and TRBJ2-7; D might be TRBD1 (6 bases). The CDR3 contains 12 residues. Looked up from germline, CDR1 is LNHDA and CDR2 is SQIVND (reference sequence). Trimming shortened V by 4 bases and J by 3 bases, and 7 bases separated the two germline ends.

The chain employs TRBV4-3 and TRBJ2-2; D is unclear. CDR3 length: 14 amino acids. In germline, CDR1 is LGHNA, CDR2 YSLEER. V was clipped by 1 base and J by 6 bases, with 9 bases between them. The CDR3 loop is CASSQAENPGELFF. CDR3 DNA sequence: TGCGCCAGCAGCCAAGCCGAGAATCCCGGGGAGCTGTTTTTT.

The chain recombines TRBV19 with TRBJ2-1, with TRBD2 identical over 12 bases. Losses at the gene ends were 6 bases for V and 2 bases for J; bases not matched to a gene: 2. This CDR3 is 15 amino acids long. Germline V gives CDR1 LNHDA, CDR2 SQIVND (reference sequence). The CDR3 loop reads CASRLAGGPYNEQFF. The CDR3 DNA reads TGTGCCAGTAGACTAGCGGGAGGACCCTACAATGAGCAGTTCTTC.

V usage is TRBV19 and J usage is TRBJ2-4, with 7 bases lining up with TRBD1. V gave up 0 bases and J gave up 1 base; unmatched junction bases: 3. The CDR3 is made up of 16 amino acids. CDR1 and CDR2 (germline): LNHDA, SQIVND (reference sequence). This chain's CDR3 is CASSIDGQVAKNIQYF. The CDR3 DNA sequence: TGTGCCAGTAGTATAGACGGACAGGTGGCCAAAAACATTCAGTACTTC. Full variable domain (outside the CDR3, taken from reference TRBV19 and TRBJ2-4): DGGITQSPKYLFRKEGQNVTLSCEQNLNHDAMYWYRQDPGQGLRLIYYSQIVNDFQKGDIAEGYSVSREKKESFPLTVTSAQKNPTAFYLCASSIDGQVAKNIQYFGAGTRLSVL.

The chain is built from TRBV10-3 and TRBJ2-7; D is ambiguous. Germline lookup yields CDR1 ENHRY and CDR2 SYGVKD. Trimming cost V 3 bases and J 3 bases, with 15 bases left between them. The CDR3 contains 15 residues. Here the CDR3 reads CAISDPGSGDYEQYF. DNA for the CDR3: TGTGCCATCAGTGACCCAGGATCTGGGGACTACGAGCAGTACTTC.

As to this clone: This sample also contains other DNA sequences that code for the same CDR3. Written as DNA, the CDR3 is TGTGCCTGGAGTGTAGCAGGGGGGTACGAGCAGTACTTC. Encoded protein: CAWSVAGGYEQYF. The V gene is TRBV30, the J gene TRBJ2-7; weak D call: TRBD1 (7 bases). With 0 bases removed from V and 4 bases from J, the gap between germline ends came to 10 bases. The V gene's germline CDR1 is GTSNPN and CDR2 SVGIG (reference sequence). CDR3 size: 13 residues.